These 27 T cell receptor beta chains were sequenced from one sample in a study of shared clonotypes between healthy human individuals. Sequencing used immunoSEQ multiplex PCR; TCRdb keeps in-frame clones, though not all of them. The data show approximately 2,000,000 clones, roughly 92% seen once. Sequences were obtained from naive CD4+ T cells from PBMCs. The subset denotes: CD45RA+ positively selected. The receptors stem from a man aged 18 to 30 in good health. Some clones in this sample may be carry-over from other donors' samples.

V usage is TRBV5-1 and J usage is TRBJ1-3; D remains unclear. From germline, CDR1 is SGHRS and CDR2 YFSETQ. This CDR3 has 13 residues. Trimming cost V 4 bases and J 0 bases, with 5 bases left between them. CDR3 in amino acids: CASSTLSGNTIYF. CDR3 coding DNA: TGCGCCAGCAGCACACTCTCTGGAAACACCATATATTTT.

CDR3 DNA: TGCGCCAGCAGCGAAAACCGGGACAGGGTTTCCAGCGAGCAGTACTTC. This gives the protein CASSENRDRVSSEQYF. V gene TRBV4-1 combines with J gene TRBJ2-7, with TRBD1 matching 9 bases. CDR3 length: 16 amino acids. The germline CDR1 and CDR2 sequences are MGHRA and YSYEKL. J was trimmed by 6 bases and V by 5 bases; bases with no gene match: 14.

This clone was counted once. Distinct nucleotide sequences in the sample also encode this CDR3. The chain recombines TRBV18 with TRBJ1-3; D is unresolved. Trimming took off 4 bases at V and 4 bases at J, with 8 bases between the two ends. CDR3 length equals 13 residues. Germline CDR1 is KGHSH and CDR2 is LQKENI. The CDR3 bases are TGTGCCAGCTCACAGGGCACCGGAAACACCATATATTTT. Residues: CASSQGTGNTIYF.

There are a few counts of this clone. V gene TRBV2 combines with J gene TRBJ1-5; the D is unclear. Trimming pared 2 bases from V and 11 bases from J, leaving 7 bases between. CDR3 length: 11 residues. Germline V gene data show CDR1 as SNHLY and CDR2 as FYNNEI. Here the CDR3 DNA reads TGTGCCAGCAGTGAAAGGGAGGCCCAGCATTTT. This sequence encodes CASSEREAQHF.

J is TRBJ1-5 and V is TRBV18; no firm D call. The length of the CDR3 is 15 residues. Germline V lookup: CDR1 KGHSH, CDR2 LQKENI. Trimming pared 4 bases from V and 3 bases from J, leaving 13 bases between. This CDR3 reads CASSLAASDNQPQHF. CDR3 DNA sequence: TGTGCCAGCTCACTCGCGGCTAGCGACAATCAGCCCCAGCATTTT.

The chain joins TRBV6-5 to TRBJ1-1; perhaps TRBD1 as D (5 bases). This CDR3 has 14 amino acids. The V and J ends lost 2 bases and 0 bases respectively, with 7 bases between them. The V gene's germline CDR1 is MNHEY and CDR2 SVGAGI. DNA for the CDR3: TGTGCCAGCAGTTACAGGGGTATGAACACTGAAGCTTTCTTT. It yields the protein CASSYRGMNTEAFF.

This clone has only one observation. The chain uses TRBV29-1 and TRBJ2-1, with D maybe TRBD2 (5 bases). The CDR3 length is 12 residues. Germline CDR1 SQVTM, CDR2 ANQGSEA. Trimming removed 7 bases from V and 8 bases from J, with 15 bases in between. The CDR3 is CSGGVLGDEQFF. Here the CDR3 DNA reads TGCAGCGGGGGAGTTTTAGGCGATGAGCAGTTCTTC.

Notes on this clone: The sample has other DNA sequences that encode this CDR3 too. The J gene is TRBJ1-1, the V gene TRBV18; 12 positions match TRBD1. This CDR3 contains 16 residues. The germline V gene has CDR1 KGHSH and CDR2 LQKENI. V dropped 2 bases and J dropped 5; count of bases not matched to a gene: 6. CDR3 in amino acids: CASSPGTGGARTEAFF. The CDR3 DNA is TGTGCCAGCTCACCAGGGACAGGGGGCGCGAGGACTGAAGCTTTCTTT.

V gene TRBV2 combines with J gene TRBJ1-1; D is undetermined. CDR3 length: 15 residues. Germline assignment: CDR1 SNHLY and CDR2 FYNNEI. V lost 9 bases to trimming and J lost 1 base, with 18 bases between them. CDR3 nucleotides: TGTGCCAGTAGGCTGGCGGCTACCCCGAACACTGAAGCTTTCTTT. This sequence encodes CASRLAATPNTEAFF.

This clone is a singleton in its sample. V usage is TRBV4-2 and J usage is TRBJ2-3, with a tentative D call TRBD2 (6 bases). There are 16 residues in the CDR3. The V gene's germline CDR1 is LGHNA and CDR2 YNFKEQ. V was trimmed by 4 bases and J by 0 bases, leaving 14 bases between them. CDR3 DNA: TGTGCCAGCAGCCCCCTTAGTAGCGGAAGCACAGATACGCAGTATTTT. This translates into CASSPLSSGSTDTQYF.

This clone showed up just once. The V call is TRBV27, the J call TRBJ2-3; TRBD2 aligns across 8 bases. CDR3 size: 15 residues. V was clipped by 6 bases and J by 1 base; unmatched bases: 6. Germline V gene data show CDR1 as MNHEY and CDR2 as SMNVEV (reference sequence). The CDR3 here is CASRTTSARTDTQYF. The CDR3 coding sequence is TGTGCCAGCAGAACGACTAGCGCTCGCACAGATACGCAGTATTTT.

This chain uses TRBV19 with TRBJ1-5, with a possible D match to TRBD1 (6 bases). Per germline, CDR1 LNHDA and CDR2 SQIVND (reference sequence). V lost 6 bases, J lost 2 bases, and 14 bases lay in between. The CDR3 runs 15 residues. CDR3 amino acids: CASRWGRQGNQPQHF. CDR3 nucleotides: TGTGCCAGTAGATGGGGGCGACAGGGCAATCAGCCCCAGCATTTT. The whole variable domain, filled in from reference TRBV19 and TRBJ1-5, reads DGGITQSPKYLFRKEGQNVTLSCEQNLNHDAMYWYRQDPGQGLRLIYYSQIVNDFQKGDIAEGYSVSREKKESFPLTVTSAQKNPTAFYLCASRWGRQGNQPQHFGDGTRLSIL.

V is TRBV5-4 and J is TRBJ1-2; D call uncertain. With 0 bases removed from V and 0 bases from J, the gap between germline ends came to 9 bases. CDR1 and CDR2 from the germline V gene are SGHNT and YYREEE (reference sequence). CDR3 length: 15 residues. The CDR3 is CASSLEQPTNYGYTF. CDR3 DNA sequence: TGTGCCAGCAGCTTGGAACAGCCAACTAACTATGGCTACACCTTC.

The rearrangement uses TRBV29-1 and TRBJ2-1, with a weak D call TRBD2 (5 bases). Germline assignment: CDR1 SQVTM and CDR2 ANQGSEA. The CDR3 sequence is 15 residues long. V lost 8 bases, J lost 0 bases, and 17 bases lay in between. The CDR3 sequence is CSLRDGLSSYNEQFF. As DNA, the CDR3 is TGCAGCTTACGGGATGGGCTAAGCTCCTACAATGAGCAGTTCTTC.

The chain is built from TRBV5-1 and TRBJ2-2; 9 bases line up with TRBD2. Germline V lookup: CDR1 SGHRS, CDR2 YFSETQ. The CDR3 contains 15 residues. Trimming cost V 5 bases and J 4 bases; bases outside gene matches: 6. CDR3 nucleotides: TGCGCCAGCAGGAGAATAGCGGGAGCCACCGGGGAGCTGTTTTTT. It codes for CASRRIAGATGELFF.

CDR3 nucleotides: TGTGCCAGCAGTCGGGACAGGGCGAATTACGAGCAGTACTTC. This codes for CASSRDRANYEQYF. This sequence joins TRBV7-2 and TRBJ2-7, with 9 bases matching TRBD1. This CDR3 is 14 amino acids long. Per germline, CDR1 SGHTA and CDR2 FQGNSA. V was clipped by 6 bases and J by 4 bases; unmatched bases: 7.

This clone came up once. The chain links TRBV6-1 to TRBJ1-1, with D unclear. Germline loops: CDR1 MNHNS, CDR2 SASEGT. The CDR3 is 15 amino acids. Trimming left V 2 bases short and J 1 base short, with 11 bases between. The CDR3 reads CASSEFGSGNTEAFF. In DNA form, the CDR3 reads TGTGCCAGCAGTGAATTTGGATCGGGGAACACTGAAGCTTTCTTT.

J is TRBJ2-1 and V is TRBV6-5; possible D gene TRBD1, 5 bases. CDR1 is MNHEY and CDR2 is SVGAGI in the germline V gene. The CDR3 consists of 13 residues. Deletions cut 6 bases from V and 7 bases from J, with 13 bases between. CDR3 nucleotide sequence: TGTGCCAGCAGAACGACAGCCTCGAATGAGCAGTTCTTC. It codes for CASRTTASNEQFF.

The chain links TRBV18 to TRBJ2-1, with unresolved D. With 3 bases removed from V and 6 bases from J, the gap between germline ends came to 12 bases. The CDR3 runs 14 residues. The germline V gene encodes CDR1 KGHSH and CDR2 LQKENI. The DNA for the CDR3 is TGTGCCAGCTCACCGCCGGGCAGCTTCAATGAGCAGTTCTTC. This encodes CASSPPGSFNEQFF.

The V call is TRBV6-1, the J call TRBJ1-5; possibly TRBD1 for D (6 bases). The CDR3 is 17 residues long. V lost 3 bases and J 7 bases, leaving 22 bases between the germline ends. Germline CDR1 reads MNHNS; CDR2 reads SASEGT. The CDR3 region is CASSEKVSRGGSQPQHF. CDR3 bases: TGTGCCAGCAGTGAGAAGGTCAGTAGGGGGGGCTCACAGCCCCAGCATTTT.

The CDR3 DNA reads TGTGCCAGCAGCCTTCAGGACACCACTGAAGCTTTCTTT. It translates to CASSLQDTTEAFF. The chain joins TRBV6-6 to TRBJ1-1; tentatively, D is TRBD1 (5 bases). Trimming stripped 6 bases from V and 4 bases from J, with 12 bases between. Germline lookup yields CDR1 MNHNY and CDR2 SVGAGI (reference sequence). This CDR3 has 13 residues.

The V call is TRBV5-1, the J call TRBJ2-2; TRBD2 might be the D (6 bases). CDR3 size: 16 residues. From germline, CDR1 is SGHRS and CDR2 YFSETQ. V shed 0 bases and J shed 6 bases, with 15 bases lying between them. The CDR3 DNA sequence: TGCGCCAGCAGCTTGGTTTGGGGGACTGAGTCCGGGGAGCTGTTTTTT. This translates into CASSLVWGTESGELFF.

This clone is a singleton in its sample. A clone one base away is much larger, so this may be a read error. Other nucleotide sequences in the sample specify the same CDR3. The chain recombines TRBV5-1 with TRBJ2-3; D gene ambiguous. This CDR3 has 12 residues. CDR1 SGHRS and CDR2 YFSETQ come from the germline V gene. V lost 0 bases, J lost 3 bases, and 2 bases lay in between. The CDR3 DNA is TGCGCCAGCAGCTTGGATACAGATACGCAGTATTTT. Protein: CASSLDTDTQYF.

This clone was found a few times. The sample has other DNA sequences that encode this CDR3 too. The rearrangement uses TRBV27 and TRBJ1-1; weak D call: TRBD1 (6 bases). The CDR3 consists of 13 residues. Germline V lookup: CDR1 MNHEY, CDR2 SMNVEV (reference sequence). Trimming stripped 3 bases from V and 1 base from J, with 6 bases between. The CDR3 loop reads CASSFRGNTEAFF. CDR3 coding DNA: TGTGCCAGCAGTTTCAGGGGGAACACTGAAGCTTTCTTT.

This clone has a handful of counts. The CDR3 DNA follows: TGTGCCAGCAGTTCCTTCGGTCAGCCCCAGCATTTT. Its protein product is CASSSFGQPQHF. The chain links TRBV28 to TRBJ1-5; D is uncertain. Germline V gene sequence: CDR1 MDHEN, CDR2 SYDVKM. Trimming took 4 bases from V and 6 from J, leaving 7 bases between them. The CDR3 has 12 amino acids.

This chain connects TRBV10-1 to TRBJ2-7; 9 positions match TRBD2. Germline CDR1 reads WNHNN; CDR2 reads SYGVQD (reference sequence). J was trimmed by 1 base and V by 6 bases; bases with no gene match: 10. The CDR3 extends over 16 amino acids. The CDR3 region is CASREGLAGRSYEQYF. Here the CDR3 DNA reads TGCGCCAGCAGGGAGGGGCTAGCGGGAAGGTCCTACGAGCAGTACTTC.

The V gene is TRBV7-3, the J gene TRBJ2-5; no definite D call. V was cut by 5 bases and J by 5 bases, with 12 bases left in between. This CDR3 contains 13 residues. The germline V gene encodes CDR1 SGHTA and CDR2 FQGTGA. The CDR3 loop reads CASSMIGAETQYF. CDR3 sequence (DNA): TGTGCCAGCAGCATGATAGGTGCGGAGACCCAGTACTTC.